The 27 T cell receptor beta chains given below trace back to one sample, sequenced in a study of cytomegalovirus exposure and HLA in healthy donors. Primers: 60 Vbeta forward and 13 Jbeta reverse. Sequenced by immunoSEQ multiplex PCR; TCRdb stores in-frame clones only, minus some. The repertoire consists of roughly 190,000 clones, with approximately 80% occurring once and the leading ten covering about 1.8%. Input material: PBMCs. Receptors originate from a woman aged 18-35 years in good health and CMV-seronegative.

CDR3 region: CASSSRTSPSADNEQFF. The CDR3 DNA reads as TGTGCCAGCAGCTCCCGGACTAGTCCGTCGGCGGACAATGAGCAGTTCTTC. V usage is TRBV5-4 and J usage is TRBJ2-1, with 7 nucleotides matching TRBD2. In germline, CDR1 is SGHNT, CDR2 YYREEE (reference sequence). CDR3 size: 17 residues. J gave up 5 bases and V 3 bases, and 14 bases lay outside the gene matches.

This clone has just one count. The chain links TRBV6-1 to TRBJ1-2; D remains unclear. Germline V CDR1 and CDR2: MNHNS, SASEGT. The CDR3 totals 14 residues. Between the trimmed V and J ends, which lost 7 bases and 2 bases, there was a span of 14 bases. CDR3 sequence reads: CASTYLNVNYGYTF. In nucleotides, the CDR3 is TGTGCCAGCACATACTTAAACGTAAACTATGGCTACACCTTC.

This clone appeared a single time. CDR3 sequence (DNA): TGTGCCACCAGCAGAGTAATCGGGAGGTACAATGAGCAGTTCTTC. The encoded protein is CATSRVIGRYNEQFF. The V gene is TRBV15, the J gene TRBJ2-1; 7 positions match TRBD2. The germline V gene encodes CDR1 LNHNV and CDR2 YYDKDF (reference sequence). Unmatched junction bases numbered 4, after V lost 1 base and J lost 4 bases. This CDR3 has 15 residues.

The chain links TRBV10-2 to TRBJ2-1, with 7 bases matching TRBD1. The germline gives CDR1 WSHSY, CDR2 SAAADI. This CDR3 has 18 residues. V was clipped by 7 bases and J by 4 bases; unmatched bases: 19. Here the CDR3 DNA reads TGCGCCAGCACCCCGGACAGGAAAGGAAGTGGGGGTTACAATGAGCAGTTCTTC. The encoded protein is CASTPDRKGSGGYNEQFF.

The J gene is TRBJ1-1, the V gene TRBV7-9; 7 nucleotides agree with TRBD1. Losses at the gene ends were 5 bases for V and 6 bases for J; bases not matched to a gene: 6. Germline loops: CDR1 SEHNR, CDR2 FQNEAQ (reference sequence). The CDR3 totals 13 residues. The CDR3 sequence is CASSPGTVAEAFF. As DNA, the CDR3 is TGTGCCAGCAGCCCCGGGACAGTAGCTGAAGCTTTCTTT.

V gene TRBV28 combines with J gene TRBJ1-2; D gene ambiguous. The V end lost 6 bases, the J end lost 3 bases, and 11 bases lay between the germline ends. The CDR3 loop spans 13 amino acids. CDR1 MDHEN and CDR2 SYDVKM come from the germline V gene. The CDR3 DNA follows: TGTGCCAGCAGGCTGTCAGAGGACTATGGCTACACCTTC. Amino acids: CASRLSEDYGYTF.

The chain couples TRBV25-1 to TRBJ1-5; D is uncertain. The germline gives CDR1 MGHDK, CDR2 SYGVNS. The CDR3 runs to 13 residues. Deletions cut 1 base from V and 7 bases from J, with 8 bases between. CDR3 protein: CASSEFGGQPQHF. DNA of the CDR3: TGTGCCAGCAGTGAATTCGGAGGGCAGCCCCAGCATTTT.

The chain uses TRBV18 and TRBJ2-5; weak D call: TRBD2 (6 bases). In germline, CDR1 is KGHSH, CDR2 LQKENI. This CDR3 comprises 15 residues. Deletions cut 0 bases from V and 8 bases from J, with 16 bases between. Here the CDR3 reads CASSPPGMEGITQYF. For the CDR3, the DNA is TGTGCCAGCTCACCACCGGGCATGGAGGGAATTACCCAGTACTTC.

This clone has a single count. This chain uses TRBV28 with TRBJ2-7, with 11 bases aligning to TRBD1. This CDR3 has 14 amino acids. In germline, CDR1 is MDHEN, CDR2 SYDVKM. With 3 bases clipped from V and 7 bases from J, the junction kept 5 bases outside the gene matches. CDR3 bases: TGTGCCAGCAGTTTTGGACAGGGGGCGAGAGAGCAGTACTTC. It translates to CASSFGQGAREQYF.

This clone was seen only once. The chain has TRBV4-3 and TRBJ2-1, with D tentatively TRBD1 (6 bases). In germline, CDR1 is LGHNA, CDR2 YSLEER. This CDR3 contains 18 residues. V was trimmed by 1 base and J by 0 bases, leaving 16 bases between them. As DNA, the CDR3 is TGCGCCAGCAGCCAAGCACCTGCCGGGACATCCTCCTACAATGAGCAGTTCTTC. Translated: CASSQAPAGTSSYNEQFF.

This rearrangement joins TRBV7-9 to TRBJ1-2; possible D gene TRBD1, 5 bases. Trimming cost V 4 bases and J 4 bases, with 10 bases left between them. The CDR3 totals 13 residues. Germline CDR1 is SEHNR and CDR2 is FQNEAQ (reference sequence). CDR3 loop: CASSSRQSYGYTF. Here the CDR3 DNA reads TGTGCCAGCAGCTCTCGACAGAGCTATGGCTACACCTTC.

The chain recombines TRBV9 with TRBJ2-3; a weak D match, TRBD2 (6 bases). The CDR3 covers 14 residues. CDR1 is SGDLS, CDR2 YYNGEE, per germline. V was shortened by 2 bases and J by 3 bases, with 10 bases between the two germline ends. In DNA form, the CDR3 reads TGTGCCAGCAGCGTGTCGGGAGAAACAGATACGCAGTATTTT. Protein sequence: CASSVSGETDTQYF.

This chain uses TRBV5-4 with TRBJ2-1; 8 bases fit TRBD2. The CDR3 is 17 amino acids. V gave up 3 bases and J gave up 6 bases; unmatched junction bases: 14. CDR1 and CDR2 from the germline V gene are SGHNT and YYREEE (reference sequence). The CDR3 region is CASSSGGGSRPSNEQFF. In nucleotides, the CDR3 is TGTGCCAGCAGCTCCGGGGGGGGGAGTAGACCTTCCAATGAGCAGTTCTTC.

As to this clone: At the DNA level, this CDR3 is encoded by other sequences in the same sample as well. The V and J genes are TRBV19 and TRBJ2-1, with 8 nucleotides matching TRBD2. Germline loops: CDR1 LNHDA, CDR2 SQIVND (reference sequence). The CDR3 runs to 15 residues. The V segment lost 2 bases and the J segment 0 bases; nucleotides outside the gene matches: 0. The CDR3 loop reads CASSISGSSYNEQFF. Written as DNA, the CDR3 is TGTGCCAGTAGTATAAGCGGGAGCTCCTACAATGAGCAGTTCTTC.

V is TRBV28 and J is TRBJ2-7, with D perhaps TRBD2 (6 bases). The CDR3 spans 14 residues. Germline lookup yields CDR1 MDHEN and CDR2 SYDVKM. V gave up 8 bases and J gave up 3 bases, with 17 bases separating them. The CDR3 DNA reads TGTGCCAGCCGGAGAGTGGAGGGGCTCTACGAGCAGTACTTC. Amino acid sequence: CASRRVEGLYEQYF.

This chain joins TRBV7-9 and TRBJ1-4; 7 bases line up with TRBD1. J gave up 4 bases and V 5 bases, and 7 bases lay outside the gene matches. The CDR3 is 15 residues long. Per germline, CDR1 SEHNR and CDR2 FQNEAQ (reference sequence). CDR3 sequence: CASSSQTGYNEKLFF. In nucleotides, the CDR3 is TGTGCCAGCAGCAGTCAGACAGGGTATAATGAAAAACTGTTTTTT. The entire variable domain, with the rest obtained from reference TRBV7-9 and TRBJ1-4, is as follows: DTGVSQNPRHKITKRGQNVTFRCDPISEHNRLYWYRQTLGQGPEFLTYFQNEAQLEKSRLLSDRFSAERPKGSFSTLEIQRTEQGDSAMYLCASSSQTGYNEKLFFGSGTQLSVL.

This clone was seen a single time. The CDR3: CASGLEAGLNTEAFF. The CDR3 DNA sequence: TGTGCTAGTGGTTTGGAGGCAGGACTTAACACTGAAGCTTTCTTT. The chain links TRBV12-5 to TRBJ1-1; D is ambiguous. CDR3 size: 15 residues. Trimming cost V 1 base and J 2 bases, with 11 bases left between them. Per the germline V gene, CDR1 is LGHNT and CDR2 is FRNRAP.

The genes are TRBV25-1 and TRBJ2-6, with 7 positions matching TRBD2. Germline V lookup: CDR1 MGHDK, CDR2 SYGVNS. There are 17 residues in the CDR3. V shed 7 bases and J 1 base; nucleotides not matched to a gene: 10. This CDR3 reads CASNMRAGESGANVLTF. The DNA of the CDR3 is TGTGCCAGCAACATGCGCGCGGGAGAATCTGGGGCCAACGTCCTGACTTTC.

This clone has a handful of counts. The chain is built from TRBV6-5 and TRBJ1-5; 7 positions match TRBD1. Germline lookup yields CDR1 MNHEY and CDR2 SVGAGI. The CDR3 spans 15 residues. The V segment lost 5 bases and the J segment 4 bases; nucleotides outside the gene matches: 8. The CDR3 DNA follows: TGTGCCAGCAGTCCCCTCAGGGGGGTAAATCAGCCCCAGCATTTT. Translating it yields CASSPLRGVNQPQHF.

The genes are TRBV28 and TRBJ1-4; TRBD1 might be the D (6 bases). CDR1 and CDR2 from the germline V gene are MDHEN and SYDVKM. The CDR3 is 12 amino acids. Trimming shortened V by 4 bases and J by 7 bases, and 7 bases separated the two germline ends. The CDR3 DNA sequence: TGTGCCAGCAGTTGGGACACTGAAAAACTGTTTTTT. As protein: CASSWDTEKLFF. Drawing the rest from reference TRBV28 and TRBJ1-4, the complete variable domain is DVKVTQSSRYLVKRTGEKVFLECVQDMDHENMFWYRQDPGLGLRLIYFSYDVKMKEKGDIPEGYSVSREKKERFSLILESASTNQTSMYLCASSWDTEKLFFGSGTQLSVL.

Comments on this clone: This specimen includes other DNA sequences encoding the same CDR3. The chain joins TRBV7-2 to TRBJ1-5; D may be TRBD1 (6 bases). The V gene lost 5 bases and the J gene lost 2 bases, with 13 bases spanning the gap. The length of the CDR3 is 15 residues. Germline V gene sequence: CDR1 SGHTA, CDR2 FQGNSA. CDR3 nucleotide sequence: TGTGCCAGCAGCCCACAGGGTGTGGGCAATCAGCCCCAGCATTTT. Translated, it gives CASSPQGVGNQPQHF. Based on the CDR3 plus reference TRBV7-2 and TRBJ1-5, the full variable domain is GAGVSQSPSNKVTEKGKDVELRCDPISGHTALYWYRQSLGQGLEFLIYFQGNSAPDKSGLPSDRFSAERTGGSVSTLTIQRTQQEDSAVYLCASSPQGVGNQPQHFGDGTRLSIL.

This clone was recorded a few times. The rearrangement joins TRBV27 to TRBJ1-4, with 7 bases that match TRBD1. V lost 8 bases to trimming and J lost 7 bases; unmatched junction nucleotides: 7. The CDR3 covers 13 residues. Germline CDR1 MNHEY, CDR2 SMNVEV (reference sequence). The CDR3 DNA sequence: TGTGCCAGCGGATCGACAGGGATTGAAAAACTGTTTTTT. This sequence encodes CASGSTGIEKLFF.

Concerning this clone: Its ends do not fully match the called genes, so a read error is possible. The genes are TRBV7-9 and TRBJ2-2; TRBD2 aligns across 7 bases. CDR1 SEHNR and CDR2 FQNEAQ come from the germline V gene (reference sequence). The CDR3 extends over 16 amino acids. This CDR3 is CSSSLAGALVDGELFF. DNA for the CDR3: TGTTCCAGCAGCTTAGCGGGCGCCTTGGTCGACGGGGAGCTGTTTTTT.

This clone was counted only a few times. V is TRBV7-2 and J is TRBJ2-7, with 7 bases fitting TRBD2. Germline values: CDR1 SGHTA, CDR2 FQGNSA. The CDR3 is 13 amino acids. V gave up 8 bases and J gave up 7 bases; unmatched junction bases: 11. The CDR3 DNA is TGTGCCAGCGGGGGAGTCTGGGGGGGGGAGCAGTACGTC. It yields the protein CASGGVWGGEQYV.

The chain carries TRBV28 and TRBJ1-4; D is unresolved. CDR1 is MDHEN, CDR2 SYDVKM, per germline. This CDR3 region has 11 residues. V dropped 5 bases and J dropped 7 bases, with 5 bases sitting between them. The CDR3: CASSEGEKLFF. In nucleotides, the CDR3 is TGTGCCAGCAGTGAGGGTGAAAAACTGTTTTTT.

The chain is built from TRBV28 and TRBJ1-1; no reliable D call. The CDR3 covers 13 residues. Germline assignment: CDR1 MDHEN and CDR2 SYDVKM. V shed 6 bases and J shed 1 base, with 9 bases lying between them. CDR3 bases: TGTGCCAGCAGGCAACACCAGAACACTGAAGCTTTCTTT. This translates into CASRQHQNTEAFF.

The CDR3 region is CASSGLAGGPTGELFF. The DNA of the CDR3 is TGTGCCAGCAGTGGTTTAGCGGGAGGCCCCACCGGGGAGCTGTTTTTT. The chain employs TRBV2 and TRBJ2-2, with 10 nucleotides matching TRBD2. Per germline, CDR1 SNHLY and CDR2 FYNNEI. The CDR3 is 16 residues long. The V segment lost 4 bases and the J segment 4 bases; nucleotides outside the gene matches: 6.